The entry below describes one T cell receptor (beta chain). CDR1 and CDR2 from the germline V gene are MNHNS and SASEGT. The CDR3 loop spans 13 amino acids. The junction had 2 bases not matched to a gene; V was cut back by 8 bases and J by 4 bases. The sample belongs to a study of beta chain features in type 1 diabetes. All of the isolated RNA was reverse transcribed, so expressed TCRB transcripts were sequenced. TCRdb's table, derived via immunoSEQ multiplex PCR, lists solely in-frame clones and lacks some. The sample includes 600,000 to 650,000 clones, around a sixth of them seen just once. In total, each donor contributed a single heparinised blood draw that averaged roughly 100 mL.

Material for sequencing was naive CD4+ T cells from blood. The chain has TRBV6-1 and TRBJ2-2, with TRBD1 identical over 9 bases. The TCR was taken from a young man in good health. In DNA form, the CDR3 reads TGTGCCAGCGGGACAGGGCGCACCGGGGAGCTGTTTTTT. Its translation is CASGTGRTGELFF.